The next 22 T cell receptor beta chains were all read from a single sample in a study of siplizumab effects on memory and regulatory T cells. Generated by immunoSEQ multiplex PCR, the TCRdb table keeps only in-frame clones and is missing some. The data contain tens of thousands of clones, roughly 93% of them singletons. Sequencing was done on a sample of CD8+ T cells sorted from blood. The receptors stem from a human donor in good health.

J is TRBJ2-2 and V is TRBV7-2; no definite D call. The CDR3 sequence is 13 residues long. V gave up 0 bases and J gave up 4 bases, with 3 bases separating them. The germline CDR1 and CDR2 sequences are SGHTA and FQGNSA. The CDR3 nucleotides are TGTGCCAGCAGCTTAGCGATCACCGGGGAGCTGTTTTTT. Its protein product is CASSLAITGELFF.

As regards this clone: The junction does not match germline at one end; this may be a read error. The chain has TRBV6-5 and TRBJ1-2; the D gene is possibly TRBD1 (6 bases). Germline V CDR1 and CDR2: MNHEY, SVGAGI. The CDR3 has 15 residues. In DNA, the CDR3 is TGTGCCAGCAGTCACTCGCCGGGGGCGACCTATGGCTACACCTTC. Translated: CASSHSPGATYGYTF.

This clone appeared a single time. CDR3 amino acids: CASSLEGQGGFGETQYF. In DNA, the CDR3 is TGTGCCAGCAGCTTGGAAGGGCAGGGGGGATTCGGAGAGACCCAGTACTTC. The chain combines TRBV5-4 with TRBJ2-5; TRBD1 might be the D (7 bases). CDR3 length: 17 residues. V was shortened by 0 bases and J by 4 bases, with 19 bases between the two germline ends. Per the germline V gene, CDR1 is SGHNT and CDR2 is YYREEE (reference sequence).

This chain connects TRBV29-1 to TRBJ2-3; unclear D gene. CDR1 is SQVTM and CDR2 is ANQGSEA in the germline V gene. The CDR3 consists of 10 residues. Trimming stripped 8 bases from V and 3 bases from J, with 6 bases between. This CDR3 reads CSIETDTQYF. The CDR3 DNA reads TGCAGCATCGAGACAGATACGCAGTATTTT.

This clone was recorded once. The chain joins TRBV7-2 to TRBJ1-1; possible D gene TRBD1, 6 bases. The germline gives CDR1 SGHTA, CDR2 FQGNSA. V was trimmed by 5 bases and J by 1 base, leaving 17 bases between them. This CDR3 is 16 amino acids long. CDR3 in amino acids: CASSLTGAGGNTEAFF. The CDR3 coding sequence is TGTGCCAGCAGCCTTACGGGGGCGGGTGGGAACACTGAAGCTTTCTTT.

V usage is TRBV19 and J usage is TRBJ2-1, with D hard to call. CDR1 LNHDA and CDR2 SQIVND come from the germline V gene (reference sequence). V lost 4 bases and J lost 8, with 6 bases in between. This CDR3 region has 11 residues. CDR3 residues: CASSNFDEQFF. The CDR3 DNA follows: TGTGCCAGTAGTAATTTCGATGAGCAGTTCTTC.

The CDR3 sequence is CASSQVTSGGAGEQFF. The CDR3 DNA sequence: TGTGCCAGCAGCCAAGTGACTAGCGGGGGGGCCGGGGAGCAGTTCTTC. J is TRBJ2-1 and V is TRBV4-2, with 14 bases aligning to TRBD2. Germline CDR1 LGHNA, CDR2 YNFKEQ. The junction had 6 bases not matched to a gene; V was cut back by 1 base and J by 10 bases. The CDR3 sequence is 16 residues long.

The chain combines TRBV9 with TRBJ2-1; D not resolved. The CDR3 spans 13 residues. Germline CDR1 reads SGDLS; CDR2 reads YYNGEE. V lost 4 bases to trimming and J lost 8 bases, with 13 bases between them. CDR3 in DNA: TGTGCCAGCAGCCCCCCTAGTTCCGATGAGCAGTTCTTC. Its translation is CASSPPSSDEQFF.

V gene TRBV2 combines with J gene TRBJ1-4, with D possibly matching TRBD1 (5 bases). This CDR3 contains 16 residues. Trimming took 2 bases from V and 3 from J, leaving 13 bases between them. Germline-derived CDR1 and CDR2 are SNHLY and FYNNEI. The CDR3 region has the DNA TGTGCCAGCAGTGAAATAAGGGGAAGTCCTAATGAAAAACTGTTTTTT. It specifies CASSEIRGSPNEKLFF.

The chain combines TRBV19 with TRBJ2-7; 11 nucleotides line up with TRBD2. This CDR3 comprises 14 residues. Trimming at V came to 4 bases and at J to 4 bases, leaving 3 bases not matched to a gene. Germline CDR1 is LNHDA and CDR2 is SQIVND (reference sequence). The CDR3 sequence is CASSKLAGEYEQYF. The CDR3 nucleotides read TGTGCCAGTAGTAAACTAGCGGGGGAATACGAGCAGTACTTC. The full variable domain, completed using reference TRBV19 and TRBJ2-7, is DGGITQSPKYLFRKEGQNVTLSCEQNLNHDAMYWYRQDPGQGLRLIYYSQIVNDFQKGDIAEGYSVSREKKESFPLTVTSAQKNPTAFYLCASSKLAGEYEQYFGPGTRLTVT.

The rearrangement uses TRBV4-1 and TRBJ2-7; D call uncertain. Looked up from germline, CDR1 is MGHRA and CDR2 is YSYEKL. The length of the CDR3 is 14 residues. V lost 0 bases, J lost 3 bases, and 9 bases lay in between. The CDR3 is CASSQDRGYYEQYF. DNA of the CDR3: TGCGCCAGCAGCCAAGATAGAGGCTACTACGAGCAGTACTTC.

This clone was detected only once. The genes are TRBV27 and TRBJ2-3; TRBD2 is a possible D gene (5 bases). Per germline, CDR1 MNHEY and CDR2 SMNVEV (reference sequence). V was shortened by 5 bases and J by 7 bases, with 13 bases between the two germline ends. The CDR3 runs 13 residues. DNA for the CDR3: TGTGCCAGCAGTGCGTACGGGGAGAATACGCAGTATTTT. Protein sequence: CASSAYGENTQYF.

CDR3 bases: TGTGCCAGCAGTTACGGGCGGAACACCGGGGAGCTGTTTTTT. Translation gives CASSYGRNTGELFF. The chain uses TRBV6-5 and TRBJ2-2; D is uncertain. This CDR3 is built from 14 residues. Trimming left V 2 bases short and J 1 base short, with 5 bases between. CDR1 is MNHEY and CDR2 is SVGAGI in the germline V gene.

The chain links TRBV6-5 to TRBJ1-6; D gene unclear. The CDR3 covers 15 residues. In germline, CDR1 is MNHEY, CDR2 SVGAGI. V was trimmed by 2 bases and J by 8 bases, leaving 13 bases between them. The CDR3 loop is CASSYDFKGDSPLHF. The CDR3, as DNA: TGTGCCAGCAGTTACGATTTTAAGGGAGATTCACCCCTCCACTTT.

The chain employs TRBV6-5 and TRBJ1-1; possible D gene TRBD1, 5 bases. V was pared by 4 bases and J by 2 bases, with 11 bases between. This CDR3 is built from 14 residues. Per germline, CDR1 MNHEY and CDR2 SVGAGI. CDR3 sequence: CASSLGGTNTEAFF. The CDR3 DNA follows: TGTGCCAGCAGTTTAGGAGGGACCAACACTGAAGCTTTCTTT.

This rearrangement joins TRBV4-1 to TRBJ1-1; D is perhaps TRBD1 (5 bases). The CDR3 runs 15 residues. Germline values: CDR1 MGHRA, CDR2 YSYEKL. The V end was cut by 0 bases, the J end by 3 bases, with 11 bases between. The CDR3 sequence is CASSQERTLYTEAFF. CDR3 sequence (DNA): TGCGCCAGCAGCCAAGAAAGGACACTCTACACTGAAGCTTTCTTT.

This clone was seen once. The chain carries TRBV5-4 and TRBJ2-3; no definite D call. In germline, CDR1 is SGHNT, CDR2 YYREEE (reference sequence). Trimming shortened V by 5 bases and J by 5 bases, and 12 bases separated the two germline ends. CDR3 length: 13 amino acids. This CDR3 is CASRHGAGDTQYF. CDR3 bases: TGTGCCAGCAGACACGGAGCTGGAGATACGCAGTATTTT. The variable domain in full, completed from reference TRBV5-4 and TRBJ2-3, reads ETGVTQSPTHLIKTRGQQVTLRCSSQSGHNTVSWYQQALGQGPQFIFQYYREEENGRGNFPPRFSGLQFPNYSSELNVNALELDDSALYLCASRHGAGDTQYFGPGTRLTVL.

This clone was observed once. The V call is TRBV7-6, the J call TRBJ2-3, with TRBD2 identical over 7 bases. With V trimmed by 1 base and J by 5 bases, 6 bases remained unmatched. The CDR3 is 15 amino acids. Germline V CDR1 and CDR2: SGHVS, FNYEAQ. The CDR3: CASSLGGASGDTQYF. The CDR3 DNA sequence: TGTGCCAGCAGCTTAGGTGGGGCTAGCGGAGATACGCAGTATTTT.

The genes are TRBV5-1 and TRBJ2-5; 7 bases are shared with TRBD1. TRBJ2-7 matches the DNA end more closely, so the J call is doubtful. Germline V gives CDR1 SGHRS, CDR2 YFSETQ. The CDR3 contains 13 residues. CDR3 region: CASRGGSSYEQYF. In DNA, the CDR3 is TGCGCCAGCAGAGGGGGCAGTTCCTACGAGCAGTACTTC.

The rearrangement uses TRBV11-3 and TRBJ2-1, with 14 bases lining up with TRBD2. Trimming took 5 bases from V and 9 from J; bases not matched to a gene: 6. The CDR3 spans 15 residues. CDR1 and CDR2 (germline): SGHNT, YENEEA. CDR3 DNA: TGTGCCAGCAGCGTCGGGACTAGCGGGGGCGGTGAGCAGTTCTTC. Encoded protein: CASSVGTSGGGEQFF.

This clone showed up just once. This chain uses TRBV9 with TRBJ2-7; 7 positions match TRBD2. Germline CDR1 is SGDLS and CDR2 is YYNGEE. The CDR3 spans 15 residues. V shed 4 bases and J 2 bases; nucleotides not matched to a gene: 9. The CDR3 DNA sequence: TGTGCCAGCAGCCCAGGAAGCGGGGCCACCTACGAGCAGTACTTC. It is translated as CASSPGSGATYEQYF.

The chain recombines TRBV11-2 with TRBJ2-3; TRBD1 might be the D (5 bases). V lost 0 bases, J lost 2 bases, and 9 bases lay in between. The CDR3 has 15 residues. Germline CDR1 reads SGHAT; CDR2 reads FQNNGV. CDR3 region: CASSLDKGFTDTQYF. The CDR3 bases are TGTGCCAGCAGCTTAGATAAGGGGTTCACAGATACGCAGTATTTT.